A selection of T cell receptor beta chains follows, all from one sample in a study of cytomegalovirus exposure and HLA in healthy donors. This table comes from immunoSEQ multiplex PCR, and its TCRdb copy is limited to in-frame clones, with some not included. The profile covers 110,000 or so clones, with around 77% appearing a single time and about 5% taken by the ten largest. Sample: PBMCs. These receptors were collected from a woman between 25 and 40 years old in good health and CMV-seropositive. CDR3s include the opening cysteine and the closing phenylalanine or tryptophan. The D gene is left open where the match is weak. Where a row states a size, it is once, few, many or the class of an expanded clone; other rows omit it.

size: NA; J: TRBJ2-2; V: TRBV5-5; D: NA; CDR3: CASSRQRVGTGELFF; DNA: TGTGCCAGCAGCCGACAGAGAGTGGGCACCGGGGAGCTGTTTTTT
size: NA; J: TRBJ2-2; V: TRBV5-6; D: TRBD1; CDR3: CASSAGTGDTGELFF; DNA: TGTGCCAGCAGCGCAGGGACAGGGGACACCGGGGAGCTGTTTTTT
size: few; J: TRBJ1-3; V: TRBV4-1; D: NA; CDR3: CASSQVLSNTIYF; DNA: TGCGCCAGCAGCCAAGTTCTCTCGAACACCATATATTTT
size: NA; J: TRBJ2-7; V: TRBV11-3; D: NA; CDR3: CASSTSTYEQYF; DNA: TGTGCCAGCAGCACATCGACCTACGAGCAGTACTTC
size: NA; J: TRBJ1-5; V: TRBV30; D: NA; CDR3: CAWSAFGIVLGQPQHF; DNA: TGTGCCTGGAGTGCCTTCGGGATTGTACTCGGTCAGCCCCAGCATTTT
size: few; J: TRBJ1-4; V: TRBV25-1; D: NA; CDR3: CASSTSGGEEYKLFF; DNA: TGTGCCAGCAGTACCTCGGGGGGTGAGGAGTATAAACTGTTTTTT
size: NA; J: TRBJ2-1; V: TRBV19; D: TRBD2; CDR3: CASSTPGLAGDNEQFF; DNA: TGTGCCAGTAGTACTCCGGGACTAGCGGGGGACAATGAGCAGTTCTTC
size: NA; J: TRBJ2-4; V: TRBV28; D: NA; CDR3: CASRTRKAKNIQYF; DNA: TGTGCCAGCAGAACTCGCAAAGCCAAAAACATTCAGTACTTC
size: NA; J: TRBJ1-1; V: TRBV27; D: NA; CDR3: CASSLTSGARTEAFF; DNA: TGTGCCAGCAGTTTAACCTCTGGGGCTCGGACTGAAGCTTTCTTT
size: NA; J: TRBJ2-3; V: TRBV18; D: TRBD2; CDR3: CASSGGLAGATDTQYF; DNA: TGTGCCAGCTCAGGGGGACTAGCGGGGGCGACAGATACGCAGTATTTT
size: NA; J: TRBJ2-3; V: TRBV27; D: NA; CDR3: CASSLTQLNTDTQYF; DNA: TGTGCCAGCAGTTTAACGCAGTTGAACACAGATACGCAGTATTTT
size: NA; J: TRBJ2-1; V: TRBV7-8; D: NA; CDR3: CASSLGARDISYNEQFF; DNA: TGTGCCAGCAGCTTAGGGGCCCGGGACATCTCCTACAATGAGCAGTTCTTC
size: few; J: TRBJ2-2; V: TRBV29-1; D: NA; CDR3: CSVEQTHGELFF; DNA: TGCAGCGTTGAGCAGACTCACGGGGAGCTGTTTTTT
size: few; J: TRBJ2-7; V: TRBV7-8; D: NA; CDR3: CASSPSRSSSYEQYF; DNA: TGTGCCAGCAGCCCCTCGAGGTCTAGCTCCTACGAGCAGTACTTC
size: NA; J: TRBJ1-3; V: TRBV6-1; D: NA; CDR3: CASRVDRSWNTIYF; DNA: TGTGCCAGCAGAGTTGACAGGAGCTGGAACACCATATATTTT
size: NA; J: TRBJ1-1; V: TRBV27; D: TRBD1; CDR3: CASSLSPNRGPGTEAFF; DNA: TGTGCCAGCAGTTTATCTCCGAACAGGGGGCCAGGCACTGAAGCTTTCTTT
size: once; J: TRBJ2-2; V: TRBV7-9; D: NA; CDR3: CSSSSDRNTGELFF; DNA: TGTTCCAGCAGCTCAGACAGAAACACCGGGGAGCTGTTTTTT
size: NA; J: TRBJ1-1; V: TRBV14; D: NA; CDR3: CASSQPEGHRPEAFF; DNA: TGTGCCAGCAGCCAACCCGAAGGACACCGGCCTGAAGCTTTCTTT
size: NA; J: TRBJ2-7; V: TRBV2; D: NA; CDR3: CASSDVLAGGTYEQYF; DNA: TGTGCCAGCAGTGACGTTTTGGCAGGGGGGACCTACGAGCAGTACTTC
size: few; J: TRBJ1-2; V: TRBV18; D: TRBD1; CDR3: CASSPILSSGGRVGGYTF; DNA: TGTGCCAGCTCCCCTATCCTATCATCAGGGGGTCGTGTCGGTGGCTACACCTTC
size: NA; J: TRBJ1-1; V: TRBV10-3; D: NA; CDR3: CAISPGGLGTEAFF; DNA: TGTGCCATCAGCCCCGGGGGGTTGGGCACTGAAGCTTTCTTT
size: NA; J: TRBJ1-6; V: TRBV30; D: NA; CDR3: CAWKQSRKRRENSPLHF; DNA: TGTGCCTGGAAGCAATCGAGGAAACGCCGAGAAAATTCACCCCTCCACTTT
size: NA; J: TRBJ1-1; V: TRBV19; D: NA; CDR3: CASSTVENTEAFF; DNA: TGTGCCAGTAGTACGGTTGAGAACACTGAAGCTTTCTTT
size: NA; J: TRBJ2-3; V: TRBV14; D: NA; CDR3: CASSQDFEGYADTQYF; DNA: TGTGCCAGCAGCCAAGATTTTGAGGGTTACGCAGATACGCAGTATTTT
size: NA; J: TRBJ1-5; V: TRBV6-1; D: TRBD1; CDR3: CASSEDRAYQPQHF; DNA: TGTGCCAGCAGTGAGGACAGGGCTTATCAGCCCCAGCATTTT
size: NA; J: TRBJ1-1; V: TRBV7-9; D: NA; CDR3: CASSFWQNTEAFF; DNA: TGTGCCAGCAGCTTCTGGCAGAACACTGAAGCTTTCTTT
size: few; J: TRBJ1-1; V: TRBV30; D: NA; CDR3: CAWSSGWTPEAFF; DNA: TGTGCCTGGAGTTCGGGGTGGACGCCTGAAGCTTTCTTT
size: NA; J: TRBJ1-1; V: TRBV19; D: NA; CDR3: CASSIDAGGLAEAFF; DNA: TGTGCCAGTAGTATAGATGCGGGGGGGCTCGCTGAAGCTTTCTTT
size: NA; J: TRBJ1-2; V: TRBV28; D: NA; CDR3: CASSFRFNYGYTF; DNA: TGTGCCAGCAGTTTTCGGTTTAACTATGGCTACACCTTC
size: NA; J: TRBJ2-7; V: TRBV13; D: NA; CDR3: CASTFQGGFYEQYF; DNA: TGTGCCAGCACCTTCCAGGGGGGTTTCTACGAGCAGTACTTC
size: NA; J: TRBJ1-5; V: TRBV18; D: NA; CDR3: CASSPDTFTAQHF; DNA: TGTGCCAGCTCACCGGACACCTTCACGGCCCAGCATTTT
size: few; J: TRBJ1-3; V: TRBV30; D: NA; CDR3: CAYQPDSFSGNTIYF; DNA: TGTGCCTACCAGCCGGACAGTTTCTCTGGAAACACCATATATTTT
size: NA; J: TRBJ1-2; V: TRBV6-5; D: NA; CDR3: CASSYTRDTKARGYTF; DNA: TGTGCCAGCAGTTACACCAGGGACACCAAGGCTCGGGGCTACACCTTC
size: NA; J: TRBJ1-2; V: TRBV5-1; D: TRBD1; CDR3: CASSPGQGNYGYTF; DNA: TGCGCCAGCAGCCCTGGACAGGGTAACTATGGCTACACCTTC
size: NA; J: TRBJ2-7; V: TRBV7-2; D: NA; CDR3: CASRRAGQRPEQYF; DNA: TGTGCCAGCAGAAGGGCGGGACAGAGACCCGAGCAGTACTTC
size: NA; J: TRBJ2-5; V: TRBV19; D: TRBD1; CDR3: CASSIMWDSSETQYF; DNA: TGTGCCAGTAGTATAATGTGGGACAGTTCCGAGACCCAGTACTTC
size: NA; J: TRBJ2-5; V: TRBV19; D: TRBD1; CDR3: CASMGTAGGRETQYF; DNA: TGTGCCAGCATGGGTACGGCAGGGGGCAGGGAGACCCAGTACTTC
size: NA; J: TRBJ1-2; V: TRBV27; D: NA; CDR3: CASSSFTAYRDYGGYTF; DNA: TGTGCCAGCAGTAGTTTTACGGCCTACAGGGACTACGGTGGCTACACCTTC
size: NA; J: TRBJ1-5; V: TRBV4-1; D: NA; CDR3: CASSQDNGRDGQPQHF; DNA: TGCGCCAGCAGCCAAGATAATGGGAGGGACGGGCAGCCCCAGCATTTT
size: few; J: TRBJ1-6; V: TRBV6-4; D: NA; CDR3: CASSDLQANSPLHF; DNA: TGTGCCAGCAGTGACCTACAGGCTAATTCACCCCTCCACTTT
size: NA; J: TRBJ2-3; V: TRBV19; D: NA; CDR3: CASPNITGTDTQYF; DNA: TGTGCCAGTCCCAACATTACAGGGACAGATACGCAGTATTTT
size: few; J: TRBJ1-1; V: TRBV6-4; D: NA; CDR3: CASSRVGGSTEAFF; DNA: TGTGCCAGCAGCCGAGTGGGGGGGAGCACTGAAGCTTTCTTT
size: NA; J: TRBJ2-1; V: TRBV7-2; D: TRBD2; CDR3: CASSLALAGYNEQFF; DNA: TGTGCCAGCAGCTTAGCTCTAGCGGGGTACAATGAGCAGTTCTTC
size: NA; J: TRBJ2-3; V: TRBV10-1; D: NA; CDR3: CASSLQDRTDTQYF; DNA: TGCGCCAGCAGCCTACAGGACCGCACAGATACGCAGTATTTT
size: few; J: TRBJ1-1; V: TRBV9; D: NA; CDR3: CASSVEPDAVISFF; DNA: TGTGCCAGCAGCGTAGAGCCAGACGCGGTTATCTCTTTCTTT
size: NA; J: TRBJ2-2; V: TRBV5-4; D: TRBD2; CDR3: CASSPGLAENTGELFF; DNA: TGTGCCAGCAGCCCGGGACTAGCGGAGAACACCGGGGAGCTGTTTTTT
size: once; J: TRBJ2-1; V: TRBV6-5; D: TRBD1; CDR3: CASSYRTGYNEQFF; DNA: TGTGCCAGCAGTTACCGGACAGGCTACAATGAGCAGTTCTTC
size: NA; J: TRBJ2-7; V: TRBV5-4; D: TRBD2; CDR3: CASSAGGEGFEQYF; DNA: TGTGCCAGCAGCGCCGGCGGGGAGGGTTTCGAGCAGTACTTC
size: NA; J: TRBJ1-3; V: TRBV10-3; D: NA; CDR3: CAIRAGTYGNTIYF; DNA: TGTGCCATCAGGGCCGGGACATATGGAAACACCATATATTTT
size: NA; J: TRBJ1-5; V: TRBV6-5; D: TRBD1; CDR3: CASSAGTGHNQPQHF; DNA: TGTGCCAGCAGTGCCGGGACAGGTCATAATCAGCCCCAGCATTTT
size: NA; J: TRBJ1-2; V: TRBV29-1; D: NA; CDR3: CSAPAQGSNYGYTF; DNA: TGCAGCGCACCAGCACAGGGATCTAACTATGGCTACACCTTC
size: NA; J: TRBJ1-3; V: TRBV10-3; D: NA; CDR3: CAISGQAASGNTIYF; DNA: TGTGCCATCAGTGGACAGGCGGCCTCTGGAAACACCATATATTTT
size: NA; J: TRBJ2-7; V: TRBV4-1; D: TRBD2; CDR3: CASSQVAGVGYEQYF; DNA: TGCGCCAGCAGCCAAGTAGCGGGAGTGGGCTACGAGCAGTACTTC
size: NA; J: TRBJ2-1; V: TRBV19; D: TRBD1; CDR3: CASSRDRVSNEQFF; DNA: TGTGCCAGTAGTAGGGACAGGGTGTCAAATGAGCAGTTCTTC
size: few; J: TRBJ2-2; V: TRBV7-8; D: TRBD1; CDR3: CASSLNSGQVSGELFF; DNA: TGTGCCAGCAGCTTAAACTCGGGACAGGTGTCCGGGGAGCTGTTTTTT
size: NA; J: TRBJ2-1; V: TRBV5-6; D: TRBD1; CDR3: CASSTGQNYNEQFF; DNA: TGTGCCAGCAGCACGGGACAGAACTACAATGAGCAGTTCTTC
size: NA; J: TRBJ2-7; V: TRBV13; D: TRBD1; CDR3: CASSRTGGYEQYF; DNA: TGTGCCAGCAGTAGAACAGGGGGCTACGAGCAGTACTTC
size: NA; J: TRBJ1-4; V: TRBV5-1; D: NA; CDR3: CASSRGLITTNEKLFF; DNA: TGCGCCAGCAGCCGGGGACTCATAACAACTAATGAAAAACTGTTTTTT
size: NA; J: TRBJ1-4; V: TRBV5-4; D: NA; CDR3: CASSFGQANEKLFF; DNA: TGTGCCAGCAGCTTTGGACAAGCAAATGAAAAACTGTTTTTT
size: NA; J: TRBJ2-3; V: TRBV5-1; D: TRBD1; CDR3: CASSPGQGLDTQYF; DNA: TGCGCCAGCAGCCCAGGACAGGGGCTTGATACGCAGTATTTT